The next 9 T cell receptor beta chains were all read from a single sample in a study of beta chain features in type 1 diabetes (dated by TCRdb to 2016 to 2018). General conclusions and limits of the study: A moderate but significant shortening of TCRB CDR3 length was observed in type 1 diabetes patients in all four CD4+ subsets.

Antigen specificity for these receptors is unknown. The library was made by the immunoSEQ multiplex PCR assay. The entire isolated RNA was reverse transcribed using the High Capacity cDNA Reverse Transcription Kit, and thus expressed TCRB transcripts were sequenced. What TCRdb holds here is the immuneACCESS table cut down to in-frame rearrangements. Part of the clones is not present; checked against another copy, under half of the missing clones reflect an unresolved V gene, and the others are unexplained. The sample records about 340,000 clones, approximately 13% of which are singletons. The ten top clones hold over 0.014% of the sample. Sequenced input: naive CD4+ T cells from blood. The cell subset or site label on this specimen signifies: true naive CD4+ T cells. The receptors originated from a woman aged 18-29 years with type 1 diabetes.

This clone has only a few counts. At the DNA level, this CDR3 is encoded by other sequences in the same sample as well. The CDR3 is CASSAGQNTEAFF. The CDR3 region has the DNA TGTGCCAGCTCAGCGGGTCAGAACACTGAAGCTTTCTTT. The V gene is TRBV18, the J gene TRBJ1-1; D remains unclear. The CDR3 is made up of 13 amino acids. CDR1 and CDR2 (germline): KGHSH, LQKENI. Trimming took 5 bases from V and 1 from J, leaving 8 bases between them.

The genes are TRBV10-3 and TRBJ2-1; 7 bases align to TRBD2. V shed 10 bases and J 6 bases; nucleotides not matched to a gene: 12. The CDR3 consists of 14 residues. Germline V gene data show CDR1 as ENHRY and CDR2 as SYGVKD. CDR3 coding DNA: TGTGCCAGCCGGTGGGAGGGCAGGCCCAATGAGCAGTTCTTC. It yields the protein CASRWEGRPNEQFF.

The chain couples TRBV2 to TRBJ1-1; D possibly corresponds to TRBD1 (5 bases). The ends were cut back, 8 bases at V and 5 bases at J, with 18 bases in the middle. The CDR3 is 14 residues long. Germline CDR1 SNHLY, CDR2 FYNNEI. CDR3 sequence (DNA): TGTGCCAGCTCCCATCAGGGAAGTCGGACTGAAGCTTTCTTT. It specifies CASSHQGSRTEAFF.

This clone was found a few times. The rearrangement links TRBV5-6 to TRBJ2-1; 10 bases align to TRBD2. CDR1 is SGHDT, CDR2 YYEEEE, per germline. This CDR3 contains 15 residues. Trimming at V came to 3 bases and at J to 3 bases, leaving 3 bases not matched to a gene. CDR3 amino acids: CASSYTSGNYNEQFF. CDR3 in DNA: TGTGCCAGCAGCTACACTAGCGGGAACTACAATGAGCAGTTCTTC.

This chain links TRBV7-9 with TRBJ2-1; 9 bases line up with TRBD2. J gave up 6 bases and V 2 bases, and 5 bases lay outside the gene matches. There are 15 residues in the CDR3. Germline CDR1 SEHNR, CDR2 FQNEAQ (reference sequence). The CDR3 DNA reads TGTGCCAGCAGCTTACCGGGACTAGCCTCCAATGAGCAGTTCTTC. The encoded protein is CASSLPGLASNEQFF. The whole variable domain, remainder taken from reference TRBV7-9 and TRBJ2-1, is DTGVSQNPRHKITKRGQNVTFRCDPISEHNRLYWYRQTLGQGPEFLTYFQNEAQLEKSRLLSDRFSAERPKGSFSTLEIQRTEQGDSAMYLCASSLPGLASNEQFFGPGTRLTVL.

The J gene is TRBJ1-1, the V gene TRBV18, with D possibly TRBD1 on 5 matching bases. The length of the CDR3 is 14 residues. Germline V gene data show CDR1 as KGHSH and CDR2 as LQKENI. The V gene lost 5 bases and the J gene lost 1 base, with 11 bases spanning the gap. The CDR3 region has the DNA TGTGCCAGCTCATCGACAGCCGGGAACACTGAAGCTTTCTTT. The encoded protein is CASSSTAGNTEAFF.

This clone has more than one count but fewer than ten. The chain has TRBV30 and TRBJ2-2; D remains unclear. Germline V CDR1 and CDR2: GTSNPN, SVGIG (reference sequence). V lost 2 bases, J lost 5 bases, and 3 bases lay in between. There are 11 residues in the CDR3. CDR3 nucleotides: TGTGCCTGGAGTCGGACCGGGGAGCTGTTTTTT. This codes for CAWSRTGELFF. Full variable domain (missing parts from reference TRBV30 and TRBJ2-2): SQTIHQWPATLVQPVGSPLSLECTVEGTSNPNLYWYRQAAGRGLQLLFYSVGIGQISSEVPQNLSASRPQDRQFILSSKKLLLSDSGFYLCAWSRTGELFFGEGSRLTVL.

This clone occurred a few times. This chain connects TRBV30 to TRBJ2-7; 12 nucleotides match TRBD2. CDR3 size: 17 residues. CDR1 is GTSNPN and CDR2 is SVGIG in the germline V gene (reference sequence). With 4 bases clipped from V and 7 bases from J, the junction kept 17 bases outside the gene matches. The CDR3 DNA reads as TGTGCCTGGACCGTCGGTCGAACTAGCGGGGGGCTACGTGAGCAGTACGTC. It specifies CAWTVGRTSGGLREQYV.

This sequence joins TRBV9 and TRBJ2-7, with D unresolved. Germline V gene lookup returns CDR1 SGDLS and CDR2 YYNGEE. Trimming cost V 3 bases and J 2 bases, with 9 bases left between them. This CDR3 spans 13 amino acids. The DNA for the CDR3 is TGTGCCAGCAGCGGGGCAGCTACCTACGAGCAGTACTTC. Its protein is CASSGAATYEQYF. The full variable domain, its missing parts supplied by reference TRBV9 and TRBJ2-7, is DSGVTQTPKHLITATGQRVTLRCSPRSGDLSVYWYQQSLDQGLQFLIQYYNGEERAKGNILERFSAQQFPDLHSELNLSSLELGDSALYFCASSGAATYEQYFGPGTRLTVT.